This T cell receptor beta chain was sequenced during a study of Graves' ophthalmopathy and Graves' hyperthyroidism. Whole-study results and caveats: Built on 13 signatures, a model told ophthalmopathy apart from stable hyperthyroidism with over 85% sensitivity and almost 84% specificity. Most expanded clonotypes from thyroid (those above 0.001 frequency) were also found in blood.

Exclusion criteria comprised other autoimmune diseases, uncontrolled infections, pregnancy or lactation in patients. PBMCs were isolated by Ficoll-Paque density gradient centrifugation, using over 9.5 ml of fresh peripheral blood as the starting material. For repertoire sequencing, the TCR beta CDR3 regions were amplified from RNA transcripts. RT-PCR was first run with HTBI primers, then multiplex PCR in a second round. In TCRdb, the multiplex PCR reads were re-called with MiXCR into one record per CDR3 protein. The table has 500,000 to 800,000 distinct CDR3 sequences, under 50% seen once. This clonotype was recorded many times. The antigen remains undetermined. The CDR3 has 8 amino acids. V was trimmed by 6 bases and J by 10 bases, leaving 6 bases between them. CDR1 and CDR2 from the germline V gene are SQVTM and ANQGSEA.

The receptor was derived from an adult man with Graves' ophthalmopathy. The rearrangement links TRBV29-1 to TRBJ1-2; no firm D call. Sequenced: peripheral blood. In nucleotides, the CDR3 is TGCAGCGTCGACGTCTACACCTTC. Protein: CSVDVYTF.